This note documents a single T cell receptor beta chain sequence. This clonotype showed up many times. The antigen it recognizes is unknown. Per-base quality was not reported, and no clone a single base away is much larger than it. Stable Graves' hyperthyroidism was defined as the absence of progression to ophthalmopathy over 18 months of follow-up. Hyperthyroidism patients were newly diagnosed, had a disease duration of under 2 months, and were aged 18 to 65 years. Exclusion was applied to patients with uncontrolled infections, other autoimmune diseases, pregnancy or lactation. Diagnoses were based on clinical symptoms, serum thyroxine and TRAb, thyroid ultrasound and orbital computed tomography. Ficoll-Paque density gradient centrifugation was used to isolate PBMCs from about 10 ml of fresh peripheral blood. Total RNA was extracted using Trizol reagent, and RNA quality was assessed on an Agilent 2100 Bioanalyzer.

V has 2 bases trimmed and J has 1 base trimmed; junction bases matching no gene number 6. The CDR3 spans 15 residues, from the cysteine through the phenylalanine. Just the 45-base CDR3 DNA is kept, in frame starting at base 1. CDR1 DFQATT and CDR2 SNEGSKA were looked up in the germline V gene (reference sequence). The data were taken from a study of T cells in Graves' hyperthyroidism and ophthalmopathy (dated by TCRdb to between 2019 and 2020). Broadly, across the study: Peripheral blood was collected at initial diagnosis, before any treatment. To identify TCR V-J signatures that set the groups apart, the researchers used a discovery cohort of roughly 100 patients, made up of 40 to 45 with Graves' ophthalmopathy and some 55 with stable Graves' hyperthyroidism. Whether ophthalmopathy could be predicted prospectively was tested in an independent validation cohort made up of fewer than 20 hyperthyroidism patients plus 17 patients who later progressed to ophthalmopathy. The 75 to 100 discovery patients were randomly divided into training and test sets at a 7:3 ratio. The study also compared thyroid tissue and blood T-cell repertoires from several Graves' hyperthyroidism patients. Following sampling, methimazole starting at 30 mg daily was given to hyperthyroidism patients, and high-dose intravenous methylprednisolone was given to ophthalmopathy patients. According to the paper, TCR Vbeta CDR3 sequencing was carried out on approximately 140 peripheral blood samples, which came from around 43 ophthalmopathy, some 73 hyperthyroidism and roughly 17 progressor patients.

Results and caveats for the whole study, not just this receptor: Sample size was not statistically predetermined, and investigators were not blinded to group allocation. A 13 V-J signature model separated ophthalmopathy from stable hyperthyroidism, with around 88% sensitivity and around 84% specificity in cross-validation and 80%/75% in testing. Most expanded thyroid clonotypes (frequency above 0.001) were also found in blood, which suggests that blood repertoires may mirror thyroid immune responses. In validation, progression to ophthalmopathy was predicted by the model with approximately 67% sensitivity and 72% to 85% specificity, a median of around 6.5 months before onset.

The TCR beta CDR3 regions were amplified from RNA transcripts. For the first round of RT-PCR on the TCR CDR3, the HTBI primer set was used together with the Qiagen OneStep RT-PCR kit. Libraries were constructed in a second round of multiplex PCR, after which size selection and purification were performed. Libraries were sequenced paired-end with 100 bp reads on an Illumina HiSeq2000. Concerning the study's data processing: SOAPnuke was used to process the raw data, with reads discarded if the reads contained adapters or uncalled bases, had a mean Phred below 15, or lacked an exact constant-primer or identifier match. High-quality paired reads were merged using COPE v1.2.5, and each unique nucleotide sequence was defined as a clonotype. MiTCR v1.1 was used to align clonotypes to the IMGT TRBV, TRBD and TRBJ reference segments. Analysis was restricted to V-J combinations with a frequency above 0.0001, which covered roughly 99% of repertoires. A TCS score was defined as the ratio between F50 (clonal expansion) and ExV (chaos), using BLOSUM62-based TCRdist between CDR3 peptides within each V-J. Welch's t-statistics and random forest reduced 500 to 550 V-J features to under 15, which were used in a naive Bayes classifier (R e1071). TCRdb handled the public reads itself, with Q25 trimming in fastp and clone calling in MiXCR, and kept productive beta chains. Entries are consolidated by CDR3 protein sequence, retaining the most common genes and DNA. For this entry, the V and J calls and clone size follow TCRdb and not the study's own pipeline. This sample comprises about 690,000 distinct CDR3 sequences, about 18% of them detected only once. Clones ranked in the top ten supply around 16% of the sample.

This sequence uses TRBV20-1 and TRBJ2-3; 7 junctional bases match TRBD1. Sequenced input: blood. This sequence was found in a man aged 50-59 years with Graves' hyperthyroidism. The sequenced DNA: TGCAGTGCTAGAAGCGGACAGGCGGGCACAGATACGCAGTATTTT. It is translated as CSARSGQAGTDTQYF.